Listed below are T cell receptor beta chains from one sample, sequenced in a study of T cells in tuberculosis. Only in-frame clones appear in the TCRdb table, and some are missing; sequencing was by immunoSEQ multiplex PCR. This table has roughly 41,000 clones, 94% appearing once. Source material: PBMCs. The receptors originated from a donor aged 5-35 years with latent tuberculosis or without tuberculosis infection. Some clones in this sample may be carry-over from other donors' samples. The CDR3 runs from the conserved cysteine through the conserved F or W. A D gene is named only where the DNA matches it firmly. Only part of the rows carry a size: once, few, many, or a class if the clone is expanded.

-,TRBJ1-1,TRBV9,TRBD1,CASSVEAGTRGTEAFF,TGTGCCAGCAGCGTAGAGGCAGGGACCAGGGGGACTGAAGCTTTCTTT
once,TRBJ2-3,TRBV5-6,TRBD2,CASSSSGGALPDTQYF,TGTGCCAGCAGCTCTAGCGGGGGGGCCCTCCCAGATACGCAGTATTTT
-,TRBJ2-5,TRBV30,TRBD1,CAWSIPGSRGETQYF,TGTGCCTGGAGTATCCCGGGGTCCAGGGGGGAGACCCAGTACTTC
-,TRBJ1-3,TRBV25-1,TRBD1,CASSGLQGAGGNTIYF,TGTGCCAGCAGTGGCTTACAGGGGGCTGGTGGAAACACCATATATTTT
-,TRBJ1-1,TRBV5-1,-,CASGIRGSTNTEAFF,TGCGCCAGCGGAATAAGGGGCAGCACGAACACTGAAGCTTTCTTT
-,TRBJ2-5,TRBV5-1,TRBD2,CASSLVGGGEETQYF,TGCGCCAGCAGCTTGGTCGGCGGGGGAGAAGAGACCCAGTACTTC
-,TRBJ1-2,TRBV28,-,CASWEEGSLAFGYTF,TGTGCCAGTTGGGAGGAGGGCTCGCTGGCATTTGGCTACACCTTC
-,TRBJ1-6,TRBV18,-,CASSFEFAGRSNSPLHF,TGTGCCAGCTCATTTGAATTTGCGGGACGGTCGAATTCACCCCTCCACTTT
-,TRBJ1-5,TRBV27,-,CASSLGPILPQHF,TGTGCCAGCAGTTTGGGGCCGATTTTGCCCCAGCATTTT
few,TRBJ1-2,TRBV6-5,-,CASSGDPSYGYTF,TGTGCCAGCAGCGGAGACCCGTCCTATGGCTACACCTTC
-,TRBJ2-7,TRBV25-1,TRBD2,CASSEGGVSYEQYF,TGTGCCAGCAGTGAAGGGGGGGTCTCCTACGAGCAGTACTTC
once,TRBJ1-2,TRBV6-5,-,CASRLEGYTF,TGTGCCAGCAGGCTGGAGGGCTACACCTTC
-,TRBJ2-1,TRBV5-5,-,CASSFGKTGSSYNEQFF,TGTGCCAGCAGCTTCGGCAAAACTGGGAGCTCCTACAATGAGCAGTTCTTC
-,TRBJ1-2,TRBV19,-,CASRQGLGGYTF,TGTGCCAGTAGACAGGGTTTGGGCGGCTACACCTTC
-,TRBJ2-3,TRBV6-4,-,CASSVWPTDTQYF,TGTGCCAGCAGTGTCTGGCCCACAGATACGCAGTATTTT
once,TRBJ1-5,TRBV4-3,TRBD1,CASSHGTGSNQPQHF,TGCGCCAGCAGCCACGGGACAGGGAGTAATCAGCCCCAGCATTTT
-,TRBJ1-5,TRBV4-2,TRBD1,CASSHMTGGEQPQHF,TGTGCCAGCAGCCACATGACAGGGGGCGAACAGCCCCAGCATTTT
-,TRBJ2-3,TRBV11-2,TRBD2,CASSLVRAGASDTQYF,TGTGCCAGCAGCTTAGTCAGAGCGGGGGCGTCCGATACGCAGTATTTT
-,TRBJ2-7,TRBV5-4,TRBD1,CASSPDRGPSYEQYF,TGTGCCAGCAGTCCGGACAGGGGGCCCTCCTACGAGCAGTACTTC
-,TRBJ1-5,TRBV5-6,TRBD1,CASSLGIQGARQPQHF,TGTGCCAGCAGCTTGGGAATACAGGGGGCGCGGCAGCCCCAGCATTTT
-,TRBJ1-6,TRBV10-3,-,CAIRGINSPLHF,TGTGCCATCCGGGGGATTAATTCACCCCTCCACTTT
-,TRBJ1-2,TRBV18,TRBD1,CASSLIPGQGLMDGYTF,TGTGCCAGCTCGCTGATACCGGGACAGGGGTTGATGGATGGCTACACCTTC
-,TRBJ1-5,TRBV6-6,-,CASSHDIGNQPQHF,TGTGCCAGCAGTCATGACATAGGCAATCAGCCCCAGCATTTT
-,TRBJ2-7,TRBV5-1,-,CASSLLTPLIYRDYEQYF,TGCGCCAGCAGCCTTTTAACACCCCTCATATACAGGGACTACGAGCAGTACTTC
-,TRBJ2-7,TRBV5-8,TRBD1,CASRNRGDPRSYEQYF,TGTGCCAGCAGAAACAGGGGCGATCCCAGGTCCTACGAGCAGTACTTC
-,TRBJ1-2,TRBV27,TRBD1,CASSLSGQGYGYTF,TGTGCCAGCAGTTTATCGGGACAGGGCTATGGCTACACCTTC
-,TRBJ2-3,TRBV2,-,CASSGGETDTQYF,TGTGCCAGCAGTGGCGGGGAGACAGATACGCAGTATTTT
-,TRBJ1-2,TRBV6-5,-,CASSSGQTNYGYTF,TGTGCCAGCAGTTCGGGACAAACTAACTATGGCTACACCTTC
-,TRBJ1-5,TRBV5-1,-,CASSLSGVQPQHF,TGCGCCAGCAGCTTGTCCGGGGTTCAGCCCCAGCATTTT
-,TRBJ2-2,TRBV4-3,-,CASSQGGRDTGELFF,TGCGCCAGCAGCCAAGGGGGGCGGGACACCGGGGAGCTGTTTTTT
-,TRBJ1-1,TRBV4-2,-,CASSQGAWAEAFF,TGTGCCAGCAGCCAGGGCGCATGGGCTGAAGCTTTCTTT
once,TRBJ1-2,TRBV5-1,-,CASSLEQGGYGYTF,TGCGCCAGCAGCTTGGAACAGGGTGGCTATGGCTACACCTTC
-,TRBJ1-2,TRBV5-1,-,CASSLAGDYGYTF,TGCGCCAGCAGCTTGGCCGGAGACTATGGCTACACCTTC
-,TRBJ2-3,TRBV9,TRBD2,CASSVGLAGGSTDTQYF,TGTGCCAGCAGCGTAGGACTAGCGGGGGGTTCCACAGATACGCAGTATTTT
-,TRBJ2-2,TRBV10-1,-,CASTHSNTGELFF,TGCGCCAGCACCCATTCGAACACCGGGGAGCTGTTTTTT
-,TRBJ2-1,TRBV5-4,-,CASSWGRSGYYNEQFF,TGTGCCAGCAGCTGGGGGAGGAGCGGATACTACAATGAGCAGTTCTTC
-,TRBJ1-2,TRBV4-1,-,CASSQGWVGYSGGYTF,TGCGCCAGCAGCCAAGGTTGGGTCGGCTATTCGGGTGGCTACACCTTC
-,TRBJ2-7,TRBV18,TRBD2,CASSPPGGGAGDPYEQYF,TGTGCCAGCTCACCACCGGGGGGGGGAGCGGGGGACCCGTACGAGCAGTACTTC
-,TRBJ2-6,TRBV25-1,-,CASTGQTGANVLTF,TGTGCCAGCACAGGACAAACTGGGGCCAACGTCCTGACTTTC
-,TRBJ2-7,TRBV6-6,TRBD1,CASSYLGQTYEQYF,TGTGCCAGCAGTTACTTGGGACAGACCTACGAGCAGTACTTC
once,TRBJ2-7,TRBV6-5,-,CASSALEQGYEQYF,TGTGCCAGCAGTGCCCTGGAACAGGGATACGAGCAGTACTTC
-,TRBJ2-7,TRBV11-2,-,CASSRAQGWGYEQYF,TGTGCCAGCAGCCGTGCACAGGGTTGGGGCTACGAGCAGTACTTC
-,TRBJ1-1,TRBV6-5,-,CASSYGPTLIPEAFF,TGTGCCAGCAGTTATGGTCCCACCCTAATACCTGAAGCTTTCTTT
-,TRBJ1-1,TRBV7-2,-,CASSLRVGWGGRKAFF,TGTGCCAGCAGCTTAAGGGTCGGCTGGGGGGGGAGGAAAGCTTTCTTT
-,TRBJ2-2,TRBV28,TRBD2,CASVTSGASNTGELFF,TGTGCCAGCGTTACTAGCGGGGCCTCTAACACCGGGGAGCTGTTTTTT
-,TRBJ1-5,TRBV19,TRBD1,CASSLWTGGNQPQHF,TGTGCCAGTAGTCTCTGGACAGGGGGCAATCAGCCCCAGCATTTT
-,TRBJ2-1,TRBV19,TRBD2,CASSMRGGGTYNEQFF,TGTGCCAGTAGTATGAGGGGCGGGGGGACCTACAATGAGCAGTTCTTC
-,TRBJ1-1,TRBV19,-,CASCSPDTLGTEAFF,TGTGCCAGTTGCTCTCCGGACACCCTGGGAACTGAAGCTTTCTTT
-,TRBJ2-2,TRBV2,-,CASSGTIGELFF,TGTGCCAGCAGTGGGACAATCGGGGAGCTGTTTTTT
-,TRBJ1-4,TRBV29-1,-,CSVATQGGEKLFF,TGCAGCGTTGCTACCCAGGGTGGTGAAAAACTGTTTTTT
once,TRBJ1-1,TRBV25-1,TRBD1,CASSELQGAASEAFF,TGTGCCAGCAGTGAATTACAGGGGGCCGCGAGTGAAGCTTTCTTT
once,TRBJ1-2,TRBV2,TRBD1,CASTEQGAMHGYTF,TGTGCCAGCACCGAACAGGGGGCTATGCATGGCTACACCTTC
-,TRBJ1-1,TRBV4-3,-,CASSQDDGRALNTEAFF,TGCGCCAGCAGCCAAGATGACGGGCGGGCCCTGAACACTGAAGCTTTCTTT